Listed here is a single T cell receptor (beta chain). This specimen belongs to a study of radiotherapy plus CTLA-4 blockade in lung cancer. Study background: Across the patients, objective responses occurred in approximately 19%, and disease control in approximately 30%.

Method: immunoSEQ multiplex PCR; TCRdb's copy keeps in-frame clones and lacks some. The sample has about 45,000 clones, roughly two thirds seen once. Trimming took 3 bases from V and 10 from J; bases not matched to a gene: 11. This CDR3 is 16 amino acids long. CDR1 and CDR2 (germline): LNHDA, SQIVND (reference sequence). The receptor's source is a human donor with non-small cell lung cancer who had a complete response to radiotherapy plus ipilimumab. The chain combines TRBV19 with TRBJ1-6; 8 bases are shared with TRBD1. The source material was peripheral blood, sampled from a patient treated with radiotherapy plus ipilimumab. CDR3 region: CASSMGQGAAGSPLHF. The CDR3 DNA follows: TGTGCCAGTAGTATGGGGCAGGGGGCTGCTGGCTCACCCCTCCACTTT.